Detailed here is one T cell receptor (beta chain). What it binds is unknown. The data derive from a study of T-cell memory formation after mild COVID-19. In the study overall: The study found TCR clusters largely donor specific. Overall study findings and caveats: Several responding clones turned up in pre-infection memory, indicating that cross-reactive memory may have taken part.

The CDR3 is made up of 16 amino acids. V was trimmed by 1 base and J by 0 bases, leaving 10 bases between them. From germline, CDR1 is MGHRA and CDR2 YSYEKL. 5'RACE with constant-segment primers built TCRalpha and TCRbeta cDNA libraries with UMIs. One entry per CDR3 protein results from TCRdb running MiXCR on the 5' RACE reads. The sample carries 140,000 to 150,000 distinct CDR3 sequences, roughly a quarter recorded once. V usage is TRBV4-1 and J usage is TRBJ2-1; tentatively, D is TRBD2 (5 bases). This clonotype originated in an adult woman who had mild COVID-19 (a few samples of this study predate the infection). Cell type and time point are not known. The sequenced material came from PBMCs or a T cell subset sorted from them (not recorded which). CDR3 loop: CASSQGGLSSYNEQFF. The CDR3 nucleotides are TGCGCCAGCAGCCAAGGAGGGTTAAGCTCCTACAATGAGCAGTTCTTC.